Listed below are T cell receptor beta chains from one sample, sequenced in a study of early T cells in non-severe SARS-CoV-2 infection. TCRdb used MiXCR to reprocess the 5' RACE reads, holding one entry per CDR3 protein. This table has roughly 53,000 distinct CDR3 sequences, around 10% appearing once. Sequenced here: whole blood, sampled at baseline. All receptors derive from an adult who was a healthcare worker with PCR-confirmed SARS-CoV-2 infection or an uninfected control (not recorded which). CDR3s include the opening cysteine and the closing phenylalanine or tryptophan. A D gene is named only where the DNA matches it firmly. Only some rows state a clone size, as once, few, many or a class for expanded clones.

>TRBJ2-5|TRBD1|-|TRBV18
TGTGCCAGCCATACCGACAGGGGGCCCCAAGAGACCCAGTACTTC
CASHTDRGPQETQYF
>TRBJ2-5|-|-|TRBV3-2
TGTGCCAGCAGCCACCTCGGGACAGGGTACCAAGAGACCCAGTACTTC
CASSHLGTGYQETQYF
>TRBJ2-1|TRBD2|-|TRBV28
TGTGCCAGCAGGCCTTCGGGACTAGCGGGAGTCTATGAGCAGTTCTTC
CASRPSGLAGVYEQFF
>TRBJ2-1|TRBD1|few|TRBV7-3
TGTGCCAGCAGCTTGGGACAGGGCCACAATGAGCAGTTCTTC
CASSLGQGHNEQFF
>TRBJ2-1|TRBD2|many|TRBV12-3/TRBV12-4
TGTGCCAGCAGTCCCCAGCGGGATCCTTCAGTAAATGAGCAGTTCTTC
CASSPQRDPSVNEQFF
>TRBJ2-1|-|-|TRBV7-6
TGTGCCGTACAACTAGATATTTGGGATGAGCAGTTCTTC
CAVQLDIWDEQFF
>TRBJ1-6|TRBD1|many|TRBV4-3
TGCGCCAGCAGCCAACGACCGGACAGGGGTGGATCACCCCTCCACTTT
CASSQRPDRGGSPLHF
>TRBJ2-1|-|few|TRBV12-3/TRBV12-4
TGTGCCAGCAACCCGACTAGGAGTTATGGTGAGCAGTTCTTC
CASNPTRSYGEQFF
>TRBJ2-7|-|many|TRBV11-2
TGTGCCAGCAGCTCTACCTACGAGCAGTACTTC
CASSSTYEQYF
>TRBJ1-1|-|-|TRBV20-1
TGCAGTGCTAGAAATACAGGGAACACTGAAGCTTTCTTT
CSARNTGNTEAFF
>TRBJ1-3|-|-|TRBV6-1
TGTGCCAGCAGTGACGGTGTCTCTGGAAACACCATATATTTT
CASSDGVSGNTIYF
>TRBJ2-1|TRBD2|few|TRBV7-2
TGTGCCACGGCCCCGTCTAGCGGGGGGGTGGGTGAGCAGTTCTTC
CATAPSSGGVGEQFF
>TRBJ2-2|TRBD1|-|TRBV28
TGTGCCAGCAGTTCCCGGGACAGGGAGGGCACCGGGGAGCTGTTTTTT
CASSSRDREGTGELFF
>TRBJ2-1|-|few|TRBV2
TGTGCCAGCAGTGAACGGCGCTTCTGGGATGAGCAGTTCTTC
CASSERRFWDEQFF
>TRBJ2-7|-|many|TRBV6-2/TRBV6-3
TGTGCCAGCAGTTACTTATGGCGGGCCCCGGGAGAGCAGTACTTC
CASSYLWRAPGEQYF
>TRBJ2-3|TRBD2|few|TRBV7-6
TGTGCCAGCAGCCCCACCTCGGGACTAGCGGGAGCGTGGGCAGATACGCAGTATTTT
CASSPTSGLAGAWADTQYF
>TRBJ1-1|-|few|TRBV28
TGTGCCAGCAGTTTGCGGTTCCCCGACACTGAAGCTTTCTTT
CASSLRFPDTEAFF
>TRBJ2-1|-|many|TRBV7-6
TGTGCCAGCAGGTTTTCGAGGTTGGGTGAGCAGTTCTTC
CASRFSRLGEQFF
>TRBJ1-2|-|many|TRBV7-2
TGTGCCAGCAGCAAAGAGGTGTGGGGCTACACCTTC
CASSKEVWGYTF
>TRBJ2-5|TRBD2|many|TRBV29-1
TGCAGCGTTGGAGTAGCGGGAGGGGGTTTGGAGACCCAGTACTTC
CSVGVAGGGLETQYF
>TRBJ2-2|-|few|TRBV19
TGTGCCAGTAGAGGGGCGGGCAACACCGGGGAGCTGTTTTTT
CASRGAGNTGELFF
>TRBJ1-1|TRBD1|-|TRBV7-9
TGTGCCAGCAGCTTTCTAGGCAGGGGGGACACTGAAGCTTTCTTT
CASSFLGRGDTEAFF
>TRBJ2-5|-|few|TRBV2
TGTGCCACCAGACATGGGGAGACCCAGTACTTC
CATRHGETQYF
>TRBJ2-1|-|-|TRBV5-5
TGTGCCAGCAGCTTGGACTCCCGCAGCTCCTACAATGAGCAGTTCTTC
CASSLDSRSSYNEQFF
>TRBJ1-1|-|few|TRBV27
TGTGCCAGCAGTTTATTTGGGACGGAGAACACTGAAGCTTTCTTT
CASSLFGTENTEAFF